Presented here are 23 T cell receptor beta chains from one specimen sequenced in a study of shared clonotypes between healthy human individuals. Profiled with immunoSEQ multiplex PCR; TCRdb holds only in-frame clones, not every one. Among more than 150,000 clones listed, about 66% were seen once. Sequencing was carried out using memory CD4+ T cells sorted from blood. As to subset: CD45RA-negative fraction. The receptors come from a man between 25 and 39 years old in good health.

The chain joins TRBV21-1 to TRBJ2-1; the DNA was not used to check the table's D call, TRBD1. TRBV21-1 is an annotated pseudogene. This CDR3 region has 20 residues. This chain's CDR3 is CASSKGTYFGTIGSYNEQFF. For the CDR3, the DNA is TGTGCCAGCAGCAAAGGTACCTACTTTGGGACAATCGGGTCCTACAATGAGCAGTTCTTC.

The chain recombines TRBV5-5 with TRBJ1-4, with 7 nucleotides matching TRBD1. The germline gives CDR1 SGHKS, CDR2 YYEKEE (reference sequence). V was pared by 4 bases and J by 6 bases, with 3 bases of the junction left unmatched. The CDR3 sequence is 13 residues long. The CDR3 spells CASSRQGDEKLFF. The CDR3 DNA reads as TGTGCCAGCAGCCGGCAGGGGGATGAAAAACTGTTTTTT.

The chain joins TRBV7-9 to TRBJ1-1, with a tentative D call TRBD1 (5 bases). Between the trimmed V and J ends, which lost 5 bases and 6 bases, there was a span of 19 bases. The CDR3 has 15 amino acids. Germline V lookup: CDR1 SEHNR, CDR2 FQNEAQ (reference sequence). The DNA for the CDR3 is TGTGCCAGCAGCGCATTTCCTGCAGGGTCCCCTGAAGCTTTCTTT. Protein: CASSAFPAGSPEAFF.

The sample holds a few counts of this clone. This chain links TRBV11-2 with TRBJ1-1; 9 nucleotides line up with TRBD1. Germline values: CDR1 SGHAT, CDR2 FQNNGV. V lost 6 bases and J lost 4; bases outside the gene matches: 3. There are 13 residues in the CDR3. CDR3 sequence: CASRTQGATEAFF. Here the CDR3 DNA reads TGTGCCAGCAGGACACAGGGGGCCACTGAAGCTTTCTTT. Using reference TRBV11-2 and TRBJ1-1 for the parts outside the CDR3, the full variable domain is EAGVAQSPRYKIIEKRQSVAFWCNPISGHATLYWYQQILGQGPKLLIQFQNNGVVDDSQLPKDRFSAERLKGVDSTLKIQPAKLEDSAVYLCASRTQGATEAFFGQGTRLTVV.

The chain employs TRBV5-6 and TRBJ1-4; D gene ambiguous. V shed 2 bases and J shed 5 bases, with 10 bases lying between them. CDR1 is SGHDT and CDR2 is YYEEEE in the germline V gene. The CDR3 is 14 amino acids. The CDR3 sequence: CASSFRLTNEKLFF. CDR3 DNA: TGTGCCAGCAGCTTTAGGTTGACCAATGAAAAACTGTTTTTT.

This CDR3 is CASSLIRENYGYTF. CDR3 nucleotide sequence: TGTGCCAGCAGCTTGATCAGAGAAAACTATGGCTACACCTTC. The chain combines TRBV5-4 with TRBJ1-2; D unclear. The length of the CDR3 is 14 residues. Trimming stripped 1 base from V and 2 bases from J, with 9 bases between. CDR1 SGHNT and CDR2 YYREEE come from the germline V gene (reference sequence).

This chain connects TRBV5-4 to TRBJ2-7, with TRBD2 as a possible D gene (5 bases). The V end was cut by 4 bases, the J end by 0 bases, with 14 bases between. This CDR3 contains 15 residues. CDR1 and CDR2 from the germline V gene are SGHNT and YYREEE (reference sequence). The CDR3 loop is CASSDYSTHSYEQYF. For the CDR3, the DNA is TGTGCCAGCAGCGACTACTCCACCCACTCCTACGAGCAGTACTTC.

V usage is TRBV4-3 and J usage is TRBJ1-2; D is unresolved. Looked up from germline, CDR1 is LGHNA and CDR2 is YSLEER. This CDR3 spans 15 amino acids. V was trimmed by 0 bases and J by 7 bases, leaving 15 bases between them. The CDR3: CASSQDLTARGGYTF. The CDR3 coding sequence is TGCGCCAGCAGCCAAGATCTTACGGCCCGAGGTGGCTACACCTTC.

The chain recombines TRBV7-2 with TRBJ1-5; TRBD1 agrees at 7 bases. CDR3 length equals 14 residues. Germline-derived CDR1 and CDR2 are SGHTA and FQGNSA. V lost 2 bases to trimming and J lost 6 bases; unmatched junction nucleotides: 4. CDR3 sequence reads: CASSLRGGSQPQHF. The CDR3 nucleotides read TGTGCCAGCAGCTTAAGAGGGGGCAGTCAGCCCCAGCATTTT. Using reference TRBV7-2 and TRBJ1-5 for the parts outside the CDR3, the full variable domain is GAGVSQSPSNKVTEKGKDVELRCDPISGHTALYWYRQSLGQGLEFLIYFQGNSAPDKSGLPSDRFSAERTGGSVSTLTIQRTQQEDSAVYLCASSLRGGSQPQHFGDGTRLSIL.

This clone was detected a few times. Here the CDR3 reads CASSPASGKSGNTIYF. CDR3 DNA: TGCGCCAGCAGCCCAGCCTCAGGGAAGTCTGGAAACACCATATATTTT. The chain couples TRBV5-1 to TRBJ1-3; D possibly corresponds to TRBD1 (5 bases). Trimming pared 4 bases from V and 1 base from J, leaving 15 bases between. CDR1 and CDR2 (germline): SGHRS, YFSETQ. The CDR3 is 16 residues long. The full variable domain, with the rest looked up from reference TRBV5-1 and TRBJ1-3, is KAGVTQTPRYLIKTRGQQVTLSCSPISGHRSVSWYQQTPGQGLQFLFEYFSETQRNKGNFPGRFSGRQFSNSRSEMNVSTLELGDSALYLCASSPASGKSGNTIYFGEGSWLTVV.

The chain recombines TRBV29-1 with TRBJ2-2; either TRBD1 or TRBD2 may supply D (5 bases each). This CDR3 is built from 12 residues. Trimming left V 7 bases short and J 6 bases short, with 12 bases between. Looked up from germline, CDR1 is SQVTM and CDR2 is ANQGSEA. CDR3 nucleotides: TGCAGCGCCGGCCTGGGACCCGGGGAGCTGTTTTTT. Its translation is CSAGLGPGELFF.

The chain combines TRBV6-1 with TRBJ1-3; D is undetermined. Germline V gene sequence: CDR1 MNHNS, CDR2 SASEGT. This CDR3 spans 12 amino acids. Trimming left V 8 bases short and J 3 bases short, with 8 bases between. The CDR3 sequence is CASSHVGNTIYF. For the CDR3, the DNA is TGTGCCAGCTCCCACGTTGGAAACACCATATATTTT.

V gene TRBV19 combines with J gene TRBJ2-1; 7 bases are a match to TRBD2. After removal of 7 bases from V and 4 bases from J, the junction contained 22 bases not matched to a gene. The CDR3 totals 19 residues. The germline gives CDR1 LNHDA, CDR2 SQIVND (reference sequence). CDR3: CASTGGPGGGLGYYNEQFF. CDR3 nucleotide sequence: TGTGCCAGTACCGGGGGACCGGGCGGCGGACTAGGGTATTACAATGAGCAGTTCTTC.

V gene TRBV7-2 combines with J gene TRBJ2-7; 7 positions match TRBD1. The V gene end was trimmed by 5 bases and the J gene end by 0 bases; junction bases not matched to a gene: 4. CDR3 length: 14 amino acids. From germline, CDR1 is SGHTA and CDR2 FQGNSA. The DNA of the CDR3 is TGTGCCAGCAGCCTCCGGGACAGCTCCTACGAGCAGTACTTC. Its translation is CASSLRDSSYEQYF.

The rearrangement uses TRBV5-1 and TRBJ1-1, with D uncertain. Trimming stripped 0 bases from V and 4 bases from J, with 7 bases between. The CDR3 is 13 amino acids. Germline lookup yields CDR1 SGHRS and CDR2 YFSETQ. CDR3 sequence (DNA): TGCGCCAGCAGCTTGGCGGGTGCCACTGAAGCTTTCTTT. Its translation: CASSLAGATEAFF.

The rearrangement uses TRBV29-1 and TRBJ2-5, with 10 bases lining up with TRBD1. Trimming removed 5 bases from V and 4 bases from J; junction bases left unmatched: 7. Germline-derived CDR1 and CDR2 are SQVTM and ANQGSEA. The CDR3 runs 14 residues. The CDR3 region has the DNA TGCAGCGTTTCCGGGACAGGGGAGGCAGAGACCCAGTACTTC. Residues: CSVSGTGEAETQYF.

The V gene is TRBV4-1, the J gene TRBJ1-2, with D unresolved. There are 15 residues in the CDR3. Germline lookup yields CDR1 MGHRA and CDR2 YSYEKL. The V end was cut by 2 bases, the J end by 6 bases, with 16 bases between. As DNA, the CDR3 is TGCGCCAGCAGCCAAAATCCCAGAGACAACAATGGCTACACCTTC. This translates into CASSQNPRDNNGYTF.

This rearrangement joins TRBV7-2 to TRBJ2-7; D is possibly TRBD2 (7 bases). This CDR3 comprises 14 residues. Trimming removed 5 bases at V and 2 bases at J, with 13 bases between. Germline V lookup: CDR1 SGHTA, CDR2 FQGNSA. The CDR3 coding sequence is TGTGCCAGCAGCGAACGGCGGGGGCCCTACGAGCAGTACTTC. Translating gives CASSERRGPYEQYF.

V is TRBV25-1 and J is TRBJ2-1; unclear D gene. Trimming pared 5 bases from V and 5 bases from J, leaving 13 bases between. This CDR3 is 14 amino acids long. Germline V gene lookup returns CDR1 MGHDK and CDR2 SYGVNS. The CDR3 reads CASSPHPVNNEQFF. As DNA, the CDR3 is TGTGCCAGCAGTCCCCATCCCGTCAACAATGAGCAGTTCTTC.

The sample holds a few counts of this clone. This chain uses TRBV28 with TRBJ1-4, with 11 bases identical to TRBD1. J was trimmed by 3 bases and V by 8 bases; bases with no gene match: 8. CDR1 and CDR2 (germline): MDHEN, SYDVKM. CDR3 length equals 16 residues. The CDR3 DNA reads TGTGCCAGCCAGGACAGGGGGCCTCTGGCTAATGAAAAACTGTTTTTT. Its protein product is CASQDRGPLANEKLFF.

The chain employs TRBV28 and TRBJ2-2; tentative D call: TRBD1 (6 bases). The CDR3 loop spans 17 amino acids. Germline V gene data show CDR1 as MDHEN and CDR2 as SYDVKM. The V and J ends lost 5 bases and 3 bases respectively, with 19 bases between them. Here the CDR3 DNA reads TGTGCCAGCAGTCAATTCAGAGCAGGGGAGTACACCGGGGAGCTGTTTTTT. Encoded protein: CASSQFRAGEYTGELFF.

This clone appeared a few times. This sequence joins TRBV7-9 and TRBJ2-5, with 7 bases that match TRBD1. Germline CDR1 reads SEHNR; CDR2 reads FQNEAQ (reference sequence). The CDR3 is 13 residues long. The ends lost 4 bases at V and 3 bases at J; junction bases unmatched: 2. In DNA form, the CDR3 reads TGTGCCAGCAGCTCCGACAGGGAAGAGACCCAGTACTTC. Residues: CASSSDREETQYF.

Note on this clone: Possible read error: a much larger clone is one base away. Other nucleotide sequences from this sample produce the same CDR3. This chain uses TRBV7-8 with TRBJ2-3; no clear D gene. Germline lookup yields CDR1 SGHVS and CDR2 FQNEAQ. Trimming removed 5 bases from V and 0 bases from J, with 3 bases in between. The CDR3 has 12 amino acids. The CDR3 region is CASSPSTDTQYF. The CDR3, as DNA: TGTGCCAGCAGCCCGAGCACAGATACGCAGTATTTT.